Listed below are T cell receptor beta chains from one sample, sequenced in a study of CD8+ T cells in alopecia areata. Profiling relied on immunoSEQ multiplex PCR, and the TCRdb table lists in-frame clones only, not all of them. The sample comprises under 200,000 clones, less than 70% of which are singletons, and 14% rests with the top ten. Sequences were derived from CD4+ T cells sorted from blood, sampled at week 24, from a patient treated with tofacitinib. Source of these receptors: a human donor with alopecia areata. The CDR3 runs from the conserved cysteine through the conserved F or W. Fields, in order: clone size, J gene, D gene, V gene, CDR3 protein, CDR3 DNA. The D gene is left open where the match is weak. Some rows have no size entry. The others give once, few or many, or a class for an expanded clone.

. | TRBJ2-5 | . | TRBV9 | CASSVVGRYQETQYF | TGTGCCAGCAGCGTAGTAGGGAGGTACCAAGAGACCCAGTACTTC
few | TRBJ1-1 | . | TRBV5-1 | CASLGAKMAEAFF | TGCGCCAGCCTTGGGGCTAAGATGGCTGAAGCTTTCTTT
. | TRBJ2-7 | . | TRBV29-1 | CSAKDSPGASEQYF | TGCAGCGCCAAGGACTCCCCAGGGGCGAGCGAGCAGTACTTC
. | TRBJ1-1 | TRBD1 | TRBV30 | CAWSVLGQGAEAFF | TGTGCCTGGAGTGTTCTGGGGCAGGGGGCTGAAGCTTTCTTT
. | TRBJ1-2 | . | TRBV20-1 | CSARGVETF | TGCAGTGCGAGAGGGGTGGAGACCTTC
few | TRBJ1-3 | . | TRBV6-6 | CASRNRESGNTIYF | TGTGCCAGCAGGAACAGGGAGTCTGGAAACACCATATATTTT
few | TRBJ2-3 | TRBD2 | TRBV7-3 | CASSLGLAGVTDTQYF | TGTGCCAGCAGCTTAGGCCTAGCGGGGGTCACAGATACGCAGTATTTT
. | TRBJ1-2 | . | TRBV5-6 | CASSSRVIRYYGYTF | TGTGCCAGCAGCTCCAGGGTGATCCGCTACTATGGCTACACCTTC
few | TRBJ1-2 | . | TRBV30 | CAWSVGIYGYTF | TGTGCCTGGAGTGTGGGGATCTATGGCTACACCTTC
. | TRBJ2-2 | . | TRBV7-2 | CASSLNRELFF | TGTGCCAGCAGCTTGAACCGGGAGCTGTTTTTT
. | TRBJ2-2 | TRBD1 | TRBV30 | CAWSQTLTGAGELFF | TGTGCCTGGAGCCAAACTCTTACAGGGGCCGGGGAGCTGTTTTTT
. | TRBJ1-6 | . | TRBV9 | CASSVEVGSPLHF | TGTGCCAGCAGCGTAGAGGTCGGATCACCCCTCCACTTT
. | TRBJ1-4 | . | TRBV2 | CASRESTVSNEKLFF | TGTGCCAGCAGGGAATCGACAGTCTCTAATGAAAAACTGTTTTTT
. | TRBJ2-7 | . | TRBV4-2 | CASSQDVQVSSYEQYF | TGTGCCAGCAGCCAAGACGTCCAGGTCTCGAGCTACGAGCAGTACTTC
few | TRBJ1-6 | . | TRBV30 | CAWSGTPNSPLHF | TGTGCCTGGAGCGGGACACCTAATTCACCCCTCCACTTT
. | TRBJ1-5 | . | TRBV25-1 | CASSASGNSNQPQHF | TGTGCCAGCAGTGCCTCGGGGAATAGCAATCAGCCCCAGCATTTT
. | TRBJ1-1 | . | TRBV5-4 | CASSLSNRQAFF | TGTGCCAGCAGCTTGAGCAACAGGCAAGCTTTCTTT
. | TRBJ2-7 | . | TRBV30 | CAWSRTETYEQYF | TGTGCCTGGAGTAGGACAGAAACCTACGAGCAGTACTTC
. | TRBJ1-1 | . | TRBV18 | CASSSQQLNTEAFF | TGTGCCAGCTCATCACAACAGCTGAACACTGAAGCTTTCTTT
. | TRBJ1-3 | . | TRBV7-2 | CASSLLGNTIYF | TGTGCCAGCAGCTTACTCGGAAACACCATATATTTT
. | TRBJ1-5 | . | TRBV7-8 | CASSLAKGQPQHF | TGTGCCAGCAGCTTAGCGAAAGGTCAGCCCCAGCATTTT
. | TRBJ1-5 | . | TRBV23-1 | CASSQLDIKVGNQPQHF | TGCGCCAGCAGTCAGCTTGACATTAAGGTTGGCAATCAGCCCCAGCATTTT
. | TRBJ2-3 | TRBD2 | TRBV4-1 | CASSPRDSGGPSSTDTQYF | TGCGCCAGCAGCCCCCGCGATAGCGGGGGACCATCAAGCACAGATACGCAGTATTTT
. | TRBJ2-2 | . | TRBV6-1 | CASSKFTGELFF | TGTGCCAGCAGCAAGTTCACCGGGGAGCTGTTTTTT
. | TRBJ1-2 | . | TRBV29-1 | CSTWARQQYGYTF | TGCAGCACATGGGCGAGGCAGCAGTATGGCTACACCTTC
. | TRBJ2-7 | . | TRBV9 | CASSVALYGEQYF | TGTGCCAGCAGCGTAGCCCTCTACGGGGAGCAGTACTTC
. | TRBJ2-7 | TRBD2 | TRBV15 | CATSIAGGAEQYF | TGTGCCACCAGCATAGCGGGGGGGGCCGAGCAGTACTTC
. | TRBJ1-1 | . | TRBV5-6 | CASSLAPGENTEAFF | TGTGCCAGCAGCTTGGCCCCAGGGGAGAACACTGAAGCTTTCTTT
. | TRBJ2-1 | TRBD2 | TRBV5-1 | CASSLVLAVTYNEQFF | TGCGCCAGCAGCTTGGTGCTAGCGGTGACTTACAATGAGCAGTTCTTC
few | TRBJ1-5 | . | TRBV30 | CAWSVSETAQHF | TGTGCCTGGAGTGTATCTGAGACAGCCCAGCATTTT
. | TRBJ2-5 | . | TRBV5-1 | CASSPGMDQETQYF | TGCGCCAGCAGCCCTGGAATGGACCAAGAGACCCAGTACTTC
. | TRBJ2-7 | TRBD1 | TRBV29-1 | CSVGGTRDRAISEQYF | TGCAGCGTTGGGGGGACCCGGGACAGGGCCATTTCTGAGCAGTACTTC
. | TRBJ1-1 | TRBD1 | TRBV9 | CASSVNRGTEAFF | TGTGCCAGCAGCGTCAACAGGGGGACTGAAGCTTTCTTT
. | TRBJ2-5 | TRBD2 | TRBV4-2 | CASSQEASGGASAETQYF | TGTGCCAGCAGCCAAGAGGCTAGCGGGGGGGCCTCGGCCGAGACCCAGTACTTC
. | TRBJ2-5 | TRBD1 | TRBV30 | CAWKRPGGQETQYF | TGTGCCTGGAAACGTCCAGGGGGCCAAGAGACCCAGTACTTC
. | TRBJ1-1 | . | TRBV5-1 | CASSGELMNTEAFF | TGCGCCAGCAGCGGGGAGCTTATGAACACTGAAGCTTTCTTT
. | TRBJ2-1 | . | TRBV29-1 | CSAGGQPNEQFF | TGCAGCGCCGGCGGACAGCCGAATGAGCAGTTCTTC
. | TRBJ1-5 | TRBD1 | TRBV2 | CASSVDRGQPQHF | TGTGCCAGCAGCGTCGACAGGGGTCAGCCCCAGCATTTT
. | TRBJ2-3 | . | TRBV30 | CAWSVGVSTRTDTQYF | TGTGCCTGGAGTGTGGGGGTATCCACCCGAACAGATACGCAGTATTTT
. | TRBJ2-3 | . | TRBV29-1 | CSVESGVTDTQYF | TGCAGCGTTGAATCAGGGGTCACAGATACGCAGTATTTT
. | TRBJ2-7 | TRBD1 | TRBV4-2 | CASSHTPRRGQVYEQYF | TGTGCCAGCAGCCACACCCCAAGAAGGGGACAGGTCTACGAGCAGTACTTC
. | TRBJ1-5 | . | TRBV7-7 | CASSFGGCQPQHF | TGTGCTAGCAGCTTCGGGGGTTGTCAGCCCCAGCATTTT
. | TRBJ1-2 | . | TRBV30 | CAWAQSLRGGTYGYTF | TGTGCCTGGGCTCAATCTCTCAGGGGAGGGACTTATGGCTACACCTTC
. | TRBJ1-6 | . | TRBV7-8 | CASSLAGAEWDSPLHF | TGTGCCAGCAGCTTAGCGGGAGCCGAGTGGGATTCACCCCTCCACTTT
many | TRBJ2-5 | TRBD2 | TRBV7-9 | CASSLGTGLAQVTQYF | TGTGCCAGCAGCTTAGGAACGGGACTAGCGCAGGTGACCCAGTACTTC
. | TRBJ2-3 | TRBD1 | TRBV29-1 | CSVGTGQDTQYF | TGCAGCGTTGGGACAGGGCAAGATACGCAGTATTTT
. | TRBJ2-5 | . | TRBV7-8 | CASSLGPTQETQYF | TGTGCCAGCAGCCTCGGACCCACCCAAGAGACCCAGTACTTC
. | TRBJ2-7 | . | TRBV15 | CATSRGGEGYEQYF | TGTGCCACCAGCAGAGGAGGGGAAGGGTACGAGCAGTACTTC
. | TRBJ2-1 | TRBD2 | TRBV10-3 | CAISRAGGNNEQFF | TGTGCCATCAGCAGAGCGGGGGGTAACAATGAGCAGTTCTTC
. | TRBJ2-2 | TRBD2 | TRBV5-1 | CASSARDYDTGELFF | TGCGCCAGCAGCGCCCGGGACTACGACACCGGGGAGCTGTTTTTT
. | TRBJ1-6 | TRBD1 | TRBV5-1 | CASSSGQASSPLHF | TGCGCCAGCAGTAGCGGACAGGCCTCTTCACCCCTCCACTTT
. | TRBJ2-7 | TRBD1 | TRBV9 | CASSVGTGQGDRRYF | TGTGCCAGCAGCGTAGGTACCGGACAGGGAGACCGGAGGTACTTC